The clone carrying this T cell receptor (beta chain) was observed a single time. This sample is part of a study of blood T cell repertoires in COVID-19. Overall study context: Acute-phase and convalescent COVID-19 samples originated in the United States, Italy and Spain. T cells, B-cell-depleted T cells, or PBMCs provided the cDNA or gDNA that served as material.

Authors' methods: Using reference gene primer amplification, nucleated cell counts were estimated. Produced via immunoSEQ multiplex PCR; TCRdb's table is partial and in-frame only. V and J calls and clone size are copied from that table; D and trimming were computed from the DNA. The sample contains under 85,000 clones, 88% of which appear only once. The clonotype comes from a man between 65 and 85 years old with acute or convalescent COVID-19. Sequencing input: peripheral blood.

The CDR3 sequence: CASSKGGTSGIDTGELFF. The DNA of the CDR3 is TGTGCCAGCAGCAAAGGAGGGACTAGCGGGATAGATACCGGGGAGCTGTTTTTT. V usage is TRBV21-1 and J usage is TRBJ2-2; the D call in the table, TRBD2, was not verified against the DNA. TRBV21-1 is classified as a pseudogene. The CDR3 loop spans 18 amino acids.